This T cell receptor (beta chain) was sequenced during a study of brain T cells in children with intractable seizures. Assay used: immunoSEQ multiplex PCR; TCRdb lists only in-frame clones, some missing. The table shows under 150,000 clones, with 94% occurring only once. The CDR3 sequence is 15 residues long. V was pared by 6 bases and J by 6 bases, with 4 bases of the junction left unmatched. Germline CDR1 is LGHDT and CDR2 is YNNKEL (reference sequence). The rearrangement links TRBV3-1 (or the pseudogene TRBV3-2) to TRBJ2-2, with 13 bases matching TRBD2. The sequenced sample was peripheral blood, obtained at surgery. The sequence was collected from a boy younger than two with hemimegalencephaly and intractable seizures. The CDR3: CASSRTSGSAGELFF. The CDR3 DNA sequence: TGTGCCAGCAGTAGGACTAGCGGGAGTGCCGGGGAGCTGTTTTTT.